Shown below are 21 T cell receptor beta chains from a single sample sequenced in a study of T cell responses to AZD1222 COVID-19 vaccine. Clones were read by immunoSEQ multiplex PCR, and TCRdb kept only the in-frame ones, dropping some. The sample shows 65,000 to 85,000 clones, approximately 91% of them seen only once. Sequenced material: peripheral blood, taken on day 0 of AZD1222 vaccination. The receptors here all came from an adult in good health.

The rearrangement uses TRBV29-1 and TRBJ1-1; D unclear. Trimming removed 7 bases at V and 6 bases at J, with 15 bases between. CDR1 and CDR2 from the germline V gene are SQVTM and ANQGSEA. The CDR3 is made up of 12 amino acids. CDR3 loop: CSACHQGSEAFF. CDR3 sequence (DNA): TGCAGCGCCTGCCACCAAGGTTCTGAAGCTTTCTTT.

The chain links TRBV19 to TRBJ1-1; no clear D gene. The CDR3 is 16 amino acids. Looked up from germline, CDR1 is LNHDA and CDR2 is SQIVND (reference sequence). V lost 5 bases and J lost 0, with 16 bases in between. As DNA, the CDR3 is TGTGCCAGTAGTTCAATAGGACTAAGAATGAACACTGAAGCTTTCTTT. Its protein is CASSSIGLRMNTEAFF.

J is TRBJ2-1 and V is TRBV28; 11 bases agree with TRBD2. The J segment lost 5 bases and the V segment lost 9 bases, leaving 12 bases of the junction unmatched. This CDR3 contains 16 residues. Germline-derived CDR1 and CDR2 are MDHEN and SYDVKM. CDR3 nucleotide sequence: TGTGCCAGTTCATTAGCGGGAGGGCTTTATCACAATGAGCAGTTCTTC. Translation: CASSLAGGLYHNEQFF.

J is TRBJ2-3 and V is TRBV3-1 (or the pseudogene TRBV3-2), with D possibly called TRBD1 or TRBD2 (5 bases each). The CDR3 consists of 15 residues. The germline V gene has CDR1 LGHDT and CDR2 YNNKEL (reference sequence). V was pared by 3 bases and J by 2 bases, with 12 bases between. The CDR3 DNA reads TGTGCCAGCAGCCACGTCCGGGACCACACAGATACGCAGTATTTT. It specifies CASSHVRDHTDTQYF.

This sequence joins TRBV15 and TRBJ2-3; 8 positions agree with TRBD2. The CDR3 contains 18 residues. Trimming removed 1 base from V and 4 bases from J; junction bases left unmatched: 13. Germline V gene lookup returns CDR1 LNHNV and CDR2 YYDKDF (reference sequence). The chain's CDR3 is CATSRVRLSGRGADTQYF. The CDR3 bases are TGTGCCACCAGCAGAGTAAGGTTGAGCGGGAGAGGTGCAGATACGCAGTATTTT.

This chain connects TRBV19 to TRBJ2-1; 7 nucleotides match TRBD2. Germline values: CDR1 LNHDA, CDR2 SQIVND (reference sequence). The CDR3 covers 16 residues. With 6 bases clipped from V and 2 bases from J, the junction kept 10 bases outside the gene matches. The CDR3 DNA follows: TGTGCCAGTAGAAGGGGAGGGGTCGGCCCCTACAATGAGCAGTTCTTC. Its protein product is CASRRGGVGPYNEQFF.

This clone was detected only once. CDR3 region: CASSFGENTEAFF. The CDR3 region has the DNA TGCGCCAGCAGCTTTGGCGAGAACACTGAAGCTTTCTTT. The chain has TRBV5-1 and TRBJ1-1; D call uncertain. V lost 2 bases to trimming and J lost 1 base, with 6 bases between them. Germline lookup yields CDR1 SGHRS and CDR2 YFSETQ. The CDR3 has 13 residues.

This clone was counted once. The V and J genes are TRBV5-1 and TRBJ1-2, with a possible D match to TRBD1 (6 bases). The CDR3 sequence is 16 residues long. V lost 0 bases and J lost 6, with 18 bases in between. Germline V gives CDR1 SGHRS, CDR2 YFSETQ. DNA for the CDR3: TGCGCCAGCAGCTTGGGACTTAGTTTCAGGGGAGATGGCTACACCTTC. This codes for CASSLGLSFRGDGYTF. Full variable domain (remainder filled in from reference TRBV5-1 and TRBJ1-2): KAGVTQTPRYLIKTRGQQVTLSCSPISGHRSVSWYQQTPGQGLQFLFEYFSETQRNKGNFPGRFSGRQFSNSRSEMNVSTLELGDSALYLCASSLGLSFRGDGYTFGSGTRLTVV.

This clone was recorded a few times. The V gene is TRBV19, the J gene TRBJ2-2; D remains ambiguous. The germline CDR1 and CDR2 sequences are LNHDA and SQIVND (reference sequence). The CDR3 consists of 11 residues. With 5 bases removed from V and 7 bases from J, the gap between germline ends came to 5 bases. The CDR3 bases are TGTGCCAGTAGTCCTCACGGGGAGCTGTTTTTT. It translates to CASSPHGELFF.

The rearrangement uses TRBV18 and TRBJ1-2, with D perhaps matching TRBD1 (5 bases). This CDR3 spans 15 amino acids. Germline CDR1 reads KGHSH; CDR2 reads LQKENI. V shed 0 bases and J shed 2 bases, with 10 bases lying between them. CDR3 DNA: TGTGCCAGCTCACCACCAAATAACAGGAACTATGGCTACACCTTC. Its translation: CASSPPNNRNYGYTF.

The J gene is TRBJ1-2, the V gene TRBV16; D gene ambiguous. The V end was cut by 0 bases, the J end by 0 bases, with 14 bases between. Germline CDR1 is KGHSY and CDR2 is FQNENV. The CDR3 has 17 amino acids. CDR3 sequence (DNA): TGTGCCAGCAGCCAATCGAGAACGTCTGGGACTAACTATGGCTACACCTTC. Its protein is CASSQSRTSGTNYGYTF.

The V call is TRBV9, the J call TRBJ2-7; D is tentatively TRBD1 or TRBD2 (5 bases each). The germline V gene has CDR1 SGDLS and CDR2 YYNGEE. The CDR3 covers 15 residues. V was trimmed by 0 bases and J by 0 bases, leaving 10 bases between them. As DNA, the CDR3 is TGTGCCAGCAGCGTAGGGGGGAGAAGCTCCTACGAGCAGTACGTC. Residues: CASSVGGRSSYEQYV.

The chain couples TRBV7-8 to TRBJ1-2; tentative D call: TRBD1 (6 bases). The CDR3 extends over 15 amino acids. Germline V gives CDR1 SGHVS, CDR2 FQNEAQ. The germline V and J ends were trimmed by 5 bases and 0 bases, with 13 bases remaining between them. The CDR3 reads CASSPPGQPNYGYTF. The CDR3 bases are TGTGCCAGCAGCCCCCCCGGACAGCCTAACTATGGCTACACCTTC.

The rearrangement links TRBV2 to TRBJ1-6; D might be TRBD1 (5 bases). This CDR3 is 15 amino acids long. Germline V gene sequence: CDR1 SNHLY, CDR2 FYNNEI. Trimming removed 6 bases from V and 5 bases from J, with 14 bases in between. As DNA, the CDR3 is TGTGCCAGCAGCGAGACAGAATACAATAATTCACCCCTCCACTTT. Its protein product is CASSETEYNNSPLHF. Based on the CDR3 plus reference TRBV2 and TRBJ1-6, the full variable domain is EPEVTQTPSHQVTQMGQEVILRCVPISNHLYFYWYRQILGQKVEFLVSFYNNEISEKSEIFDDQFSVERPDGSNFTLKIRSTKLEDSAMYFCASSETEYNNSPLHFGNGTRLTVT.

The J gene is TRBJ2-7, the V gene TRBV27; D might be TRBD1 (5 bases). The CDR3 has 14 amino acids. Trimming removed 8 bases at V and 2 bases at J, with 16 bases between. Germline CDR1 and CDR2: MNHEY and SMNVEV (reference sequence). CDR3 loop: CASPVQGVAYEQYV. CDR3 bases: TGTGCCAGCCCGGTGCAGGGTGTAGCCTACGAGCAGTACGTC.

V is TRBV6-1 and J is TRBJ1-2, with 7 bases lining up with TRBD1. The germline gives CDR1 MNHNS, CDR2 SASEGT. Trimming took 1 base from V and 7 from J; bases not matched to a gene: 6. The CDR3 is 14 amino acids. The CDR3 DNA follows: TGTGCCAGCAGTGAAGGGGGGACAGTCCCTGGCTACACCTTC. As protein: CASSEGGTVPGYTF.

The chain carries TRBV5-4 and TRBJ1-2; D remains unclear. Trimming removed 4 bases from V and 8 bases from J, with 18 bases in between. Germline V gene sequence: CDR1 SGHNT, CDR2 YYREEE (reference sequence). CDR3 size: 14 residues. CDR3 sequence: CASSPWNAYGGYTF. The CDR3 bases are TGTGCCAGCAGCCCCTGGAACGCGTACGGAGGCTACACCTTC.

This chain connects TRBV6-5 to TRBJ1-4, with D perhaps matching TRBD1 (5 bases). The CDR3 totals 15 residues. Germline V CDR1 and CDR2: MNHEY, SVGAGI. The germline V and J ends were trimmed by 2 bases and 10 bases, with 17 bases remaining between them. CDR3 in DNA: TGTGCCAGCAGTTACCTAGGAGGACTTAGGGGAAAACTGTTTTTT. As protein: CASSYLGGLRGKLFF.

This clone appeared a single time. The chain has TRBV11-3 and TRBJ2-5; a possible D gene is TRBD2 (6 bases). The ends were cut back, 1 base at V and 4 bases at J, with 13 bases in the middle. The CDR3 consists of 15 residues. Germline loops: CDR1 SGHNT, CDR2 YENEEA. CDR3 nucleotides: TGTGCCAGCAGCTTAGGGCGGGAATGGGCAGAGACCCAGTACTTC. The encoded protein is CASSLGREWAETQYF.

This clone was seen only once. The chain links TRBV6-4 to TRBJ2-3; D is unclear. The CDR3 loop spans 13 amino acids. Trimming removed 4 bases from V and 6 bases from J, with 11 bases in between. Germline assignment: CDR1 MRHNA and CDR2 SNTAGT. The CDR3 nucleotides are TGTGCCAGCAGTGTTGAAATCGCGGATACGCAGTATTTT. It is translated as CASSVEIADTQYF.

V usage is TRBV15 and J usage is TRBJ1-5; 11 bases are a match to TRBD1. Trimming at V came to 2 bases and at J to 2 bases, leaving 5 bases not matched to a gene. CDR3 length: 17 amino acids. The germline V gene encodes CDR1 LNHNV and CDR2 YYDKDF (reference sequence). DNA for the CDR3: TGTGCCACCAGCAGACCTACGGGACAGGGGGGCAATCAGCCCCAGCATTTT. It is translated as CATSRPTGQGGNQPQHF.